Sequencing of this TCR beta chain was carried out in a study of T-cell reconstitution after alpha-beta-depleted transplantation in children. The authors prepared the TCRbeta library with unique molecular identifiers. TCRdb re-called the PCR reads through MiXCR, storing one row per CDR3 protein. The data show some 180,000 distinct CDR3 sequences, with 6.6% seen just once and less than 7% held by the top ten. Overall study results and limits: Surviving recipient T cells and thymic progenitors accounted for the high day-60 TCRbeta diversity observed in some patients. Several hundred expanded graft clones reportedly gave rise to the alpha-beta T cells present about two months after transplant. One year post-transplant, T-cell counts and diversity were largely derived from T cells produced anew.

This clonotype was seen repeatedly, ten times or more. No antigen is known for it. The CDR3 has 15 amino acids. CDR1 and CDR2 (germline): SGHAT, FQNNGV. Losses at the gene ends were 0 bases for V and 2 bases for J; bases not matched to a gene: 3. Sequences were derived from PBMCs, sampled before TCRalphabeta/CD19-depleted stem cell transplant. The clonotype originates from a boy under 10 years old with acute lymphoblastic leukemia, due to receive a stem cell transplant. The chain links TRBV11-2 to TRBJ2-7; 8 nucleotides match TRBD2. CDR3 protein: CASSLDREGTYEQYF. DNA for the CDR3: TGTGCCAGCAGCTTAGATCGGGAGGGAACCTACGAGCAGTACTTC.